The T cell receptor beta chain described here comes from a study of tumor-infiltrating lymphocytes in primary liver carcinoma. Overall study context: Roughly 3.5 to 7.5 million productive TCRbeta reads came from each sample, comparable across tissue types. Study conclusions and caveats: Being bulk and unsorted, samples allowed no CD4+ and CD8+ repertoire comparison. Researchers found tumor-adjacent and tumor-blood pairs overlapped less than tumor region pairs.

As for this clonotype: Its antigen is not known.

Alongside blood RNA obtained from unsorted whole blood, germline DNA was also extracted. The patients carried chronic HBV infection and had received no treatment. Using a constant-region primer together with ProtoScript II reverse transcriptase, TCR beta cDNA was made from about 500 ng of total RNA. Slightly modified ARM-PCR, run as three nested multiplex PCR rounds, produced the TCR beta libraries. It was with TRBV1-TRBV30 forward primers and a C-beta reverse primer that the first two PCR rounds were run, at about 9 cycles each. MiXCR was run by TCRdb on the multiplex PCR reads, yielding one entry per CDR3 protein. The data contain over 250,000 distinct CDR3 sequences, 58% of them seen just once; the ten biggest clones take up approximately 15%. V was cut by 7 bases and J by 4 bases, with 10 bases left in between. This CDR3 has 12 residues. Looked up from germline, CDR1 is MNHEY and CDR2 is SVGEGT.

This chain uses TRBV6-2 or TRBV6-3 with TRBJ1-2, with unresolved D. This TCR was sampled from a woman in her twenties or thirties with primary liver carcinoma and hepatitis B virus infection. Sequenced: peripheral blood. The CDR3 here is CASNRGLYGYTF. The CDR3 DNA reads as TGTGCCAGCAATCGGGGTCTCTATGGCTACACCTTC.